These 18 T cell receptor beta chains were all obtained from the same sample, sequenced in a study of response to subunit inactivated influenza vaccine. TCRdb reanalysed the RT-PCR reads using MiXCR and keeps one entry per CDR3 protein. The data contain 550,000 to 600,000 distinct CDR3 sequences, around 11% of them seen just once; the ten biggest clones take up around 9.6%. Here the sequenced sample was PBMCs from blood, taken on the day of vaccination. Source of these receptors: a man aged 50 or older who received an inactivated influenza vaccine.

In this sample, this clonotype turned up many times. The V gene is TRBV12-3 or TRBV12-4, the J gene TRBJ1-3, with a possible D match to TRBD1 (5 bases). V lost 3 bases, J lost 5 bases, and 11 bases lay in between. The CDR3 is 14 residues long. The CDR3 loop is CASSLSGGRNTIYF. In nucleotides, the CDR3 is TGTGCCAGCAGTTTGAGTGGGGGTAGAAACACCATATATTTT.

In this sample, this clonotype turned up a few times. This rearrangement joins TRBV24-1 to TRBJ2-1; 8 bases line up with TRBD2. This CDR3 contains 15 residues. The junction had 12 bases not matched to a gene; V was cut back by 8 bases and J by 7 bases. In germline, CDR1 is KGHDR, CDR2 SFDVKD. CDR3 nucleotides: TGTGCCACCACATTCTGGCGGGAGGTCGATAATGAGCAGTTCTTC. Translating gives CATTFWREVDNEQFF.

This clonotype turned up a few times. V gene TRBV7-2 combines with J gene TRBJ1-2; maybe TRBD1 (5 bases). Trimming cost V 4 bases and J 8 bases, with 17 bases left between them. The CDR3 spans 14 residues. Germline V CDR1 and CDR2: SGHTA, FQGNSA. The CDR3 here is CASSSRGSLRGYTF. DNA of the CDR3: TGTGCCAGCAGCTCCCGGGGCAGCTTGCGAGGCTACACCTTC.

A few counts support this clonotype. DNA of the CDR3: TGTGCCAGCCCCGGGACCGGGGCCCCCCGACGTCAGCCCCAGCATTTT. Translating gives CASPGTGAPRRQPQHF. This rearrangement joins TRBV3-1 to TRBJ1-5; possibly TRBD1 for D (5 bases). The CDR3 sequence is 16 residues long. With 8 bases removed from V and 6 bases from J, the gap between germline ends came to 23 bases. Germline CDR1 reads LGHDT; CDR2 reads YNNKEL (reference sequence).

The sample holds a few counts of this clonotype. The chain has TRBV2 and TRBJ2-2; possible D gene TRBD1, 5 bases. CDR3 length equals 15 residues. CDR1 and CDR2 from the germline V gene are SNHLY and FYNNEI. V dropped 5 bases and J dropped 5 bases, with 15 bases sitting between them. In DNA form, the CDR3 reads TGTGCCAGCAGTCCCCTGACAGAATTAACCGGGGAGCTGTTTTTT. It translates to CASSPLTELTGELFF.

This CDR3 reads CASSPRKGAGTEAFF. The DNA for the CDR3 is TGTGCCAGCTCACCTAGAAAGGGGGCAGGTACTGAAGCTTTCTTT. The chain has TRBV18 and TRBJ1-1; 7 nucleotides match TRBD1. Per germline, CDR1 KGHSH and CDR2 LQKENI. The CDR3 has 15 amino acids. Trimming took 3 bases from V and 5 from J; bases not matched to a gene: 9.

This clonotype was detected a few times. The chain employs TRBV12-3 or TRBV12-4 and TRBJ2-7; TRBD1 matches 7 bases. The CDR3 sequence is 16 residues long. V lost 6 bases, J lost 0 bases, and 11 bases stayed unmatched. Here the CDR3 DNA reads TGTGCCAGCAGCAAACGGGACAGCGTTTTCTCCTACGAGCAGTACTTC. Translating it yields CASSKRDSVFSYEQYF.

This sequence joins TRBV3-1 and TRBJ2-7; weak D call: TRBD1 (6 bases). Deletions cut 2 bases from V and 6 bases from J, with 11 bases between. The CDR3 covers 13 residues. Germline V gene sequence: CDR1 LGHDT, CDR2 YNNKEL (reference sequence). CDR3 sequence reads: CASSQPDRGEQYF. The CDR3 DNA sequence: TGTGCCAGCAGCCAACCGGACAGAGGCGAGCAGTACTTC.

This clonotype was detected many times. V and J are TRBV6-2 or TRBV6-3 and TRBJ2-7; 9 nucleotides agree with TRBD1. The V gene's germline CDR1 is MNHEY and CDR2 SVGEGT. The junction had 5 bases not matched to a gene; V was cut back by 4 bases and J by 1 base. CDR3 length: 15 residues. In DNA form, the CDR3 reads TGTGCCAGCAGTTCCGGGACAGGGCTATCCTACGAGCAGTACTTC. Translation gives CASSSGTGLSYEQYF.

The chain recombines TRBV14 with TRBJ2-4, with D tentatively TRBD1 or TRBD2 (5 bases each). Trimming stripped 2 bases from V and 5 bases from J, with 16 bases between. There are 16 residues in the CDR3. CDR1 SGHDN and CDR2 FVKESK come from the germline V gene. This chain's CDR3 is CASSQKPGRGENIQYF. Here the CDR3 DNA reads TGTGCCAGCAGCCAAAAACCAGGGAGAGGAGAAAACATTCAGTACTTC.

This clonotype has at least ten counts. The chain recombines TRBV28 with TRBJ2-5; TRBD1 agrees at 7 bases. V shed 6 bases, J shed 3 bases, and the junction held 4 bases outside the gene matches. This CDR3 region has 13 residues. Germline values: CDR1 MDHEN, CDR2 SYDVKM. DNA for the CDR3: TGTGCCAGCAGCTCCGGGACAGAAGAGACCCAGTACTTC. Protein product: CASSSGTEETQYF. The whole variable domain, remainder taken from reference TRBV28 and TRBJ2-5, is DVKVTQSSRYLVKRTGEKVFLECVQDMDHENMFWYRQDPGLGLRLIYFSYDVKMKEKGDIPEGYSVSREKKERFSLILESASTNQTSMYLCASSSGTEETQYFGPGTRLLVL.

The chain links TRBV4-2 to TRBJ2-1, with 8 bases identical to TRBD2. The junction had 4 bases not matched to a gene; V was cut back by 0 bases and J by 6 bases. This CDR3 region has 15 residues. The germline V gene encodes CDR1 LGHNA and CDR2 YNFKEQ. The CDR3 DNA reads as TGTGCCAGCAGCCAAGATACTAGCGGTTTCAATGAGCAGTTCTTC. This sequence encodes CASSQDTSGFNEQFF.

In nucleotides, the CDR3 is TGTGCCAGCAGCCCGACAGCCCAGCAGTATTTT. Translating it yields CASSPTAQQYF. The genes are TRBV12-3 or TRBV12-4 and TRBJ2-3, with D tentatively TRBD1 (5 bases). Trimming took 6 bases from V and 11 from J, leaving 12 bases between them. The CDR3 covers 11 residues.

The V gene is TRBV5-1, the J gene TRBJ2-5, with 7 bases that match TRBD1. CDR1 SGHRS and CDR2 YFSETQ come from the germline V gene. The CDR3 extends over 14 amino acids. The trim removed 7 bases at V and 2 bases at J, leaving 8 bases unmatched. The CDR3 coding sequence is TGCGCCAGCGCTACAGGGGCACCTCAAGAGACCCAGTACTTC. This sequence encodes CASATGAPQETQYF. Variable domain in full (rest from reference TRBV5-1 and TRBJ2-5): KAGVTQTPRYLIKTRGQQVTLSCSPISGHRSVSWYQQTPGQGLQFLFEYFSETQRNKGNFPGRFSGRQFSNSRSEMNVSTLELGDSALYLCASATGAPQETQYFGPGTRLLVL.

In its sample, this clonotype was seen a few times. This chain uses TRBV18 with TRBJ2-3; D may match TRBD1 or TRBD2 (5 bases each). The germline V gene has CDR1 KGHSH and CDR2 LQKENI. This CDR3 is built from 15 residues. Trimming stripped 0 bases from V and 2 bases from J, with 9 bases between. CDR3 protein: CASSPPGTATDTQYF. In DNA form, the CDR3 reads TGTGCCAGCTCACCACCTGGGACGGCCACAGATACGCAGTATTTT. Full variable domain (rest looked up from reference TRBV18 and TRBJ2-3): NAGVMQNPRHLVRRRGQEARLRCSPMKGHSHVYWYRQLPEEGLKFMVYLQKENIIDESGMPKERFSAEFPKEGPSILRIQQVVRGDSAAYFCASSPPGTATDTQYFGPGTRLTVL.

This clonotype was observed a handful of times. The chain is built from TRBV4-2 and TRBJ2-1, with a possible D match to TRBD2 (6 bases). The CDR3 is made up of 16 amino acids. The ends were cut back, 1 base at V and 5 bases at J, with 15 bases in the middle. CDR1 is LGHNA and CDR2 is YNFKEQ in the germline V gene. The CDR3 bases are TGTGCCAGCAGCCAAGTGACCCGGCGGGGAAACAATGAGCAGTTCTTC. It yields the protein CASSQVTRRGNNEQFF.

This clonotype was recorded at least ten times. The chain joins TRBV20-1 to TRBJ2-3; 8 nucleotides agree with TRBD2. Germline loops: CDR1 DFQATT, CDR2 SNEGSKA (reference sequence). V shed 0 bases, J shed 6 bases, and the junction held 8 bases outside the gene matches. This CDR3 has 15 residues. The CDR3 reads CSARDSSGRPDTQYF. The CDR3 nucleotides read TGCAGTGCTAGAGATTCCAGCGGGAGACCCGATACGCAGTATTTT.

Concerning this clonotype itself: The junction does not match germline at one end; this may be a read error. The chain joins TRBV9 to TRBJ2-5; TRBD2 matches 8 bases. This CDR3 spans 16 amino acids. The germline gives CDR1 SGDLS, CDR2 YYNGEE. This chain's CDR3 is CARSVEGSGVQETQYF. DNA of the CDR3: TGTGCCAGGAGCGTAGAGGGTAGCGGGGTACAAGAGACCCAGTACTTC.